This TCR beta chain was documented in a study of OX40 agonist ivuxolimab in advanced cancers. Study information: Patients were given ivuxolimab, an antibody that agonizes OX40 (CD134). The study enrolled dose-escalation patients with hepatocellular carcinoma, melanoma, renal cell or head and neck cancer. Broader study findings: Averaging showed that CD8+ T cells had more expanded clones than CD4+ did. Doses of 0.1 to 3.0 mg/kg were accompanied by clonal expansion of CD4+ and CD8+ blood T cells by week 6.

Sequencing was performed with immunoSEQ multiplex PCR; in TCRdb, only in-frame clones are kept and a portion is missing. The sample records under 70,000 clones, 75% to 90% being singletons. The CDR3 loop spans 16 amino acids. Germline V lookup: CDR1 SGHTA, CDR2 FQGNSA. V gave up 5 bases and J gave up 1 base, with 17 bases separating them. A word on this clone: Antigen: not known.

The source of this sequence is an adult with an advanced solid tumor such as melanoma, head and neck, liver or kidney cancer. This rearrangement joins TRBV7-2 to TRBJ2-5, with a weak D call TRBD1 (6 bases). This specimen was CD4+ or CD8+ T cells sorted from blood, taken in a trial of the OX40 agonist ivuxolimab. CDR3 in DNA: TGTGCCAGCAGCACATCTACAGGGTTAGGCCAAGAGACCCAGTACTTC. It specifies CASSTSTGLGQETQYF.